A single sample is the source of the 31 T cell receptor beta chains below, sequenced in a study of PD-L1 blockade in urothelial cancer. Sequenced by immunoSEQ multiplex PCR; TCRdb stores in-frame clones only, minus some. In the table there are 90,000 to 120,000 clones, about 85% of which are singletons. Sequenced here: PBMCs, sampled around atezolizumab (anti-PD-L1) treatment. The receptors originated from a man aged 50 to 59 with urothelial cancer.

The chain recombines TRBV28 with TRBJ1-2; perhaps TRBD1 as D (5 bases). V gave up 1 base and J gave up 4 bases, with 19 bases separating them. The CDR3 contains 17 residues. The V gene's germline CDR1 is MDHEN and CDR2 SYDVKM. The CDR3 loop reads CASSLLVGGALSYGYTF. The CDR3 coding sequence is TGTGCCAGCAGTTTATTGGTCGGGGGAGCTCTTAGCTATGGCTACACCTTC.

The J gene is TRBJ2-1, the V gene TRBV5-1, with 8 bases fitting TRBD2. CDR1 is SGHRS, CDR2 YFSETQ, per germline. With V trimmed by 5 bases and J by 5 bases, 9 bases remained unmatched. The CDR3 has 15 residues. The DNA of the CDR3 is TGCGCCAGCAGAAAAGCGGGAGTTAACAACAATGAGCAGTTCTTC. The encoded protein is CASRKAGVNNNEQFF.

The count of this clone is one. The genes are TRBV5-6 and TRBJ2-7, with 10 bases that match TRBD2. Trimming took 5 bases from V and 4 from J; bases not matched to a gene: 9. Per germline, CDR1 SGHDT and CDR2 YYEEEE. The CDR3 is 15 residues long. The CDR3 spells CASSFSGRFRYEQYF. CDR3 sequence (DNA): TGTGCCAGCAGTTTTAGCGGGAGGTTCCGGTACGAGCAGTACTTC.

J is TRBJ1-1 and V is TRBV27, with TRBD1 identical over 7 bases. There are 13 residues in the CDR3. Germline V CDR1 and CDR2: MNHEY, SMNVEV (reference sequence). V dropped 8 bases and J dropped 0; count of bases not matched to a gene: 3. DNA for the CDR3: TGTGCCAGCGGCAGGGGGGTGAACACTGAAGCTTTCTTT. This translates into CASGRGVNTEAFF.

The chain combines TRBV19 with TRBJ2-5; tentative D call: TRBD2 (6 bases). The CDR3 spans 13 residues. Germline CDR1 LNHDA, CDR2 SQIVND (reference sequence). V lost 10 bases to trimming and J lost 1 base, with 13 bases between them. The CDR3 loop is CAIARGTQETQYF. The DNA of the CDR3 is TGTGCCATTGCCCGGGGGACCCAAGAGACCCAGTACTTC.

The rearrangement links TRBV11-2 to TRBJ2-1, with unresolved D. Germline V gives CDR1 SGHAT, CDR2 FQNNGV. The CDR3 contains 12 residues. V was trimmed by 1 base and J by 7 bases, leaving 5 bases between them. CDR3 sequence (DNA): TGTGCCAGCAGCTTAGTTCGGAATGAGCAGTTCTTC. Translating gives CASSLVRNEQFF.

This clone has just a few counts. The chain links TRBV5-6 to TRBJ1-2; 8 bases are shared with TRBD1. The V and J ends lost 1 base and 3 bases, in that order; junction bases with no gene match: 8. CDR3 length: 16 amino acids. Per the germline V gene, CDR1 is SGHDT and CDR2 is YYEEEE. The CDR3 region is CASSLFRQGMDYGYTF. In DNA form, the CDR3 reads TGTGCCAGCAGCTTGTTTAGACAGGGGATGGACTATGGCTACACCTTC. Full variable domain (missing parts from reference TRBV5-6 and TRBJ1-2): DAGVTQSPTHLIKTRGQQVTLRCSPKSGHDTVSWYQQALGQGPQFIFQYYEEEERQRGNFPDRFSGHQFPNYSSELNVNALLLGDSALYLCASSLFRQGMDYGYTFGSGTRLTVV.

This rearrangement joins TRBV5-1 to TRBJ2-2; 10 nucleotides agree with TRBD2. Germline trimming cut 4 bases from V and 5 bases from J; bases unmatched to any gene: 8. The germline V gene has CDR1 SGHRS and CDR2 YFSETQ. This CDR3 spans 16 amino acids. Here the CDR3 reads CASSRLLAGETGELFF. The CDR3 DNA sequence: TGCGCCAGCAGCCGGCTTCTAGCGGGAGAAACCGGGGAGCTGTTTTTT. Combining the CDR3 with reference TRBV5-1 and TRBJ2-2 gives the whole variable domain KAGVTQTPRYLIKTRGQQVTLSCSPISGHRSVSWYQQTPGQGLQFLFEYFSETQRNKGNFPGRFSGRQFSNSRSEMNVSTLELGDSALYLCASSRLLAGETGELFFGEGSRLTVL.

V usage is TRBV4-1 and J usage is TRBJ2-7; 7 bases line up with TRBD1. The CDR3 is 14 amino acids. The trim removed 2 bases at V and 2 bases at J, leaving 3 bases unmatched. Germline V gene data show CDR1 as MGHRA and CDR2 as YSYEKL. The CDR3 nucleotides are TGCGCCAGCAGCCAAAAACAGGGGACCTACGAGCAGTACTTC. This sequence encodes CASSQKQGTYEQYF.

V gene TRBV11-1 combines with J gene TRBJ1-2; 7 bases align to TRBD1. CDR1 and CDR2 (germline): SGHAT, FQDESV (reference sequence). CDR3 length: 14 residues. V dropped 1 base and J dropped 6; count of bases not matched to a gene: 5. Here the CDR3 reads CASSLDDRVHGYTF. DNA for the CDR3: TGTGCCAGCAGCTTAGACGACAGGGTCCATGGCTACACCTTC.

The rearrangement uses TRBV27 and TRBJ2-1, with 11 nucleotides matching TRBD2. The V gene's germline CDR1 is MNHEY and CDR2 SMNVEV (reference sequence). The CDR3 contains 20 residues. The V and J ends lost 3 bases and 0 bases, in that order; junction bases with no gene match: 13. Written as DNA, the CDR3 is TGTGCCAGCAGTTTTCGGACTAGCGGGCGGGTTTCGCACTCCTACAATGAGCAGTTCTTC. Translation gives CASSFRTSGRVSHSYNEQFF.

The rearrangement links TRBV5-1 to TRBJ2-1, with 13 bases fitting TRBD2. The CDR3 is 16 amino acids. With 1 base clipped from V and 5 bases from J, the junction kept 3 bases outside the gene matches. Per germline, CDR1 SGHRS and CDR2 YFSETQ. Here the CDR3 DNA reads TGCGCCAGCAGCTTGACTAGCGGGAGGGCCCACAATGAGCAGTTCTTC. Translating gives CASSLTSGRAHNEQFF. Filled out from reference TRBV5-1 and TRBJ2-1, the complete variable domain reads KAGVTQTPRYLIKTRGQQVTLSCSPISGHRSVSWYQQTPGQGLQFLFEYFSETQRNKGNFPGRFSGRQFSNSRSEMNVSTLELGDSALYLCASSLTSGRAHNEQFFGPGTRLTVL.

The rearrangement uses TRBV6-6 and TRBJ1-1; 10 nucleotides line up with TRBD1. The V gene's germline CDR1 is MNHNY and CDR2 SVGAGI (reference sequence). V was pared by 2 bases and J by 5 bases, with 8 bases of the junction left unmatched. This CDR3 has 16 residues. CDR3 sequence: CASSYGGGQGKTEAFF. CDR3 DNA sequence: TGTGCCAGCAGTTACGGAGGGGGACAGGGGAAAACTGAAGCTTTCTTT.

The V call is TRBV15, the J call TRBJ2-2; 8 positions match TRBD1. The V and J ends lost 1 base and 3 bases, in that order; junction bases with no gene match: 1. The CDR3 has 15 residues. The germline V gene has CDR1 LNHNV and CDR2 YYDKDF (reference sequence). DNA for the CDR3: TGTGCCACCAGCAGAGTGGACAGGGACACCGGGGAGCTGTTTTTT. It yields the protein CATSRVDRDTGELFF.

This clone was found a few times. J is TRBJ1-2 and V is TRBV28; the D gene is possibly TRBD1 (6 bases). From germline, CDR1 is MDHEN and CDR2 SYDVKM. The CDR3 covers 13 residues. Trimming removed 6 bases at V and 8 bases at J, with 16 bases between. CDR3 bases: TGTGCCAGCAGGGACAGAGACCTGTGGGGCTACACCTTC. Its protein product is CASRDRDLWGYTF.

This rearrangement joins TRBV28 to TRBJ1-2; D might be TRBD1 (5 bases). The CDR3 is made up of 13 amino acids. The germline gives CDR1 MDHEN, CDR2 SYDVKM. The V end was cut by 3 bases, the J end by 4 bases, with 9 bases between. The CDR3 nucleotides read TGTGCCAGCAGTTTCGACAGCGTCTATGGCTACACCTTC. Protein product: CASSFDSVYGYTF.

This sequence joins TRBV7-2 and TRBJ2-1; 9 nucleotides match TRBD2. The J segment lost 14 bases and the V segment lost 2 bases, leaving 4 bases of the junction unmatched. This CDR3 has 12 amino acids. Germline loops: CDR1 SGHTA, CDR2 FQGNSA. The CDR3 protein is CASSLRPSGEFF. The CDR3 DNA reads TGTGCCAGCAGCTTAAGACCTAGCGGGGAGTTCTTC.

J is TRBJ1-5 and V is TRBV7-9; D is perhaps TRBD1 (6 bases). Trimming took 0 bases from V and 1 from J, leaving 16 bases between them. Per germline, CDR1 SEHNR and CDR2 FQNEAQ (reference sequence). This CDR3 region has 18 residues. The CDR3 spells CASSLALIGGLSNQPQHF. CDR3 nucleotide sequence: TGTGCCAGCAGCTTAGCGCTAATCGGGGGGCTAAGCAATCAGCCCCAGCATTTT.

This clone was detected a few times. The CDR3 bases are TGTGCCAGTAGTATAGCGGGAGTGACCTCCTACGAGCAGTACTTC. Protein sequence: CASSIAGVTSYEQYF. This chain links TRBV19 with TRBJ2-7, with D maybe TRBD2 (6 bases). V shed 1 base and J shed 0 bases, with 10 bases lying between them. The CDR3 has 15 residues. The germline V gene has CDR1 LNHDA and CDR2 SQIVND (reference sequence).

The chain links TRBV15 to TRBJ2-2, with 8 bases fitting TRBD1. This CDR3 has 15 residues. Germline CDR1 is LNHNV and CDR2 is YYDKDF (reference sequence). The junction had 3 bases not matched to a gene; V was cut back by 4 bases and J by 2 bases. The CDR3 here is CATSNTGGNTGELFF. The DNA of the CDR3 is TGTGCCACCAGCAACACAGGGGGTAACACCGGGGAGCTGTTTTTT.

The rearrangement uses TRBV6-1 and TRBJ2-5; perhaps TRBD1 as D (5 bases). The germline V gene has CDR1 MNHNS and CDR2 SASEGT. The length of the CDR3 is 15 residues. Trimming took off 5 bases at V and 9 bases at J, with 22 bases between the two ends. The CDR3 DNA reads as TGTGCCAGCAGTCCCCGCGAACAGGACCCTTTGGCCCAGTACTTC. As protein: CASSPREQDPLAQYF.

This clone was counted a few times. The rearrangement links TRBV25-1 to TRBJ1-2; D call uncertain. V was trimmed by 2 bases and J by 3 bases, leaving 10 bases between them. This CDR3 is built from 14 residues. CDR1 and CDR2 (germline): MGHDK, SYGVNS. The CDR3 bases are TGTGCCAGCAGTGAAGAGGGATGGGACTATGGCTACACCTTC. Its protein is CASSEEGWDYGYTF.

Only a few counts were recorded for this clone. The chain recombines TRBV19 with TRBJ1-6; TRBD1 is a possible D gene (6 bases). The CDR3 runs to 16 residues. V lost 5 bases to trimming and J lost 4 bases, with 15 bases between them. Germline assignment: CDR1 LNHDA and CDR2 SQIVND (reference sequence). CDR3 bases: TGTGCCAGTAGTCCCCGGACAGAAAGATATAATTCACCCCTCCACTTT. This codes for CASSPRTERYNSPLHF.

This chain uses TRBV11-3 with TRBJ1-1; 7 nucleotides match TRBD1. The CDR3 has 12 residues. Germline-derived CDR1 and CDR2 are SGHNT and YENEEA. Germline trimming cut 5 bases from V and 14 bases from J; bases unmatched to any gene: 11. The CDR3 nucleotides read TGTGCCAGCAGCCTGAGGACAGGCAGATGCTTCTTT. Protein sequence: CASSLRTGRCFF.

The rearrangement links TRBV29-1 to TRBJ2-2; no firm D call. The CDR3 has 12 residues. Trimming pared 5 bases from V and 2 bases from J, leaving 6 bases between. The germline V gene has CDR1 SQVTM and CDR2 ANQGSEA. CDR3 nucleotide sequence: TGCAGCGTTTCCTACAACACCGGGGAGCTGTTTTTT. Its translation: CSVSYNTGELFF.

The chain recombines TRBV19 with TRBJ2-7; 7 bases match TRBD1. The CDR3 sequence is 15 residues long. Trimming at V came to 4 bases and at J to 0 bases, leaving 6 bases not matched to a gene. The germline V gene encodes CDR1 LNHDA and CDR2 SQIVND (reference sequence). CDR3 in amino acids: CASSKTGTVSYEQYF. The CDR3 region has the DNA TGTGCCAGTAGTAAAACCGGGACAGTCTCCTACGAGCAGTACTTC.

This clone was counted a few times. V is TRBV2 and J is TRBJ1-3; D is unresolved. Trimming cost V 7 bases and J 4 bases, with 14 bases left between them. Per the germline V gene, CDR1 is SNHLY and CDR2 is FYNNEI. This CDR3 spans 14 amino acids. The CDR3 DNA follows: TGTGCCAGCAATGCGGGGTCGGCCGGAAACACCATATATTTT. Its translation is CASNAGSAGNTIYF.

The rearrangement links TRBV6-5 to TRBJ2-1; 7 bases fit TRBD2. The ends lost 6 bases at V and 4 bases at J; junction bases unmatched: 6. CDR3 length: 14 residues. Germline V lookup: CDR1 MNHEY, CDR2 SVGAGI. The CDR3 DNA sequence: TGTGCCAGCAGATCCTTGGGGGGGTACAATGAGCAGTTCTTC. Protein: CASRSLGGYNEQFF.

This clone was observed a handful of times. The V and J genes are TRBV7-9 and TRBJ1-2; D possibly corresponds to TRBD1 (5 bases). V lost 1 base, J lost 5 bases, and 14 bases lay in between. Germline values: CDR1 SEHNR, CDR2 FQNEAQ (reference sequence). The CDR3 covers 15 residues. CDR3 sequence reads: CASSLGAGQSYGYTF. DNA for the CDR3: TGTGCCAGCAGCTTAGGGGCAGGGCAGTCTTATGGCTACACCTTC. Looking up the rest from reference TRBV7-9 and TRBJ1-2 gives the full variable domain: DTGVSQNPRHKITKRGQNVTFRCDPISEHNRLYWYRQTLGQGPEFLTYFQNEAQLEKSRLLSDRFSAERPKGSFSTLEIQRTEQGDSAMYLCASSLGAGQSYGYTFGSGTRLTVV.

This clone was detected only once. V and J are TRBV19 and TRBJ1-5; unclear D gene. The V gene's germline CDR1 is LNHDA and CDR2 SQIVND (reference sequence). The V end was cut by 3 bases, the J end by 1 base, with 13 bases between. The CDR3 totals 16 residues. The CDR3 spells CASSIYPTVSNQPQHF. In nucleotides, the CDR3 is TGTGCCAGTAGTATTTATCCCACAGTCAGCAATCAGCCCCAGCATTTT.

The chain has TRBV7-3 and TRBJ2-3; 9 nucleotides agree with TRBD2. Trimming took 5 bases from V and 3 from J; bases not matched to a gene: 6. The CDR3 covers 15 residues. Germline lookup yields CDR1 SGHTA and CDR2 FQGTGA. This chain's CDR3 is CASSPLSGRTDTQYF. The CDR3 DNA reads as TGTGCCAGCAGCCCTCTCAGCGGGAGGACAGATACGCAGTATTTT.